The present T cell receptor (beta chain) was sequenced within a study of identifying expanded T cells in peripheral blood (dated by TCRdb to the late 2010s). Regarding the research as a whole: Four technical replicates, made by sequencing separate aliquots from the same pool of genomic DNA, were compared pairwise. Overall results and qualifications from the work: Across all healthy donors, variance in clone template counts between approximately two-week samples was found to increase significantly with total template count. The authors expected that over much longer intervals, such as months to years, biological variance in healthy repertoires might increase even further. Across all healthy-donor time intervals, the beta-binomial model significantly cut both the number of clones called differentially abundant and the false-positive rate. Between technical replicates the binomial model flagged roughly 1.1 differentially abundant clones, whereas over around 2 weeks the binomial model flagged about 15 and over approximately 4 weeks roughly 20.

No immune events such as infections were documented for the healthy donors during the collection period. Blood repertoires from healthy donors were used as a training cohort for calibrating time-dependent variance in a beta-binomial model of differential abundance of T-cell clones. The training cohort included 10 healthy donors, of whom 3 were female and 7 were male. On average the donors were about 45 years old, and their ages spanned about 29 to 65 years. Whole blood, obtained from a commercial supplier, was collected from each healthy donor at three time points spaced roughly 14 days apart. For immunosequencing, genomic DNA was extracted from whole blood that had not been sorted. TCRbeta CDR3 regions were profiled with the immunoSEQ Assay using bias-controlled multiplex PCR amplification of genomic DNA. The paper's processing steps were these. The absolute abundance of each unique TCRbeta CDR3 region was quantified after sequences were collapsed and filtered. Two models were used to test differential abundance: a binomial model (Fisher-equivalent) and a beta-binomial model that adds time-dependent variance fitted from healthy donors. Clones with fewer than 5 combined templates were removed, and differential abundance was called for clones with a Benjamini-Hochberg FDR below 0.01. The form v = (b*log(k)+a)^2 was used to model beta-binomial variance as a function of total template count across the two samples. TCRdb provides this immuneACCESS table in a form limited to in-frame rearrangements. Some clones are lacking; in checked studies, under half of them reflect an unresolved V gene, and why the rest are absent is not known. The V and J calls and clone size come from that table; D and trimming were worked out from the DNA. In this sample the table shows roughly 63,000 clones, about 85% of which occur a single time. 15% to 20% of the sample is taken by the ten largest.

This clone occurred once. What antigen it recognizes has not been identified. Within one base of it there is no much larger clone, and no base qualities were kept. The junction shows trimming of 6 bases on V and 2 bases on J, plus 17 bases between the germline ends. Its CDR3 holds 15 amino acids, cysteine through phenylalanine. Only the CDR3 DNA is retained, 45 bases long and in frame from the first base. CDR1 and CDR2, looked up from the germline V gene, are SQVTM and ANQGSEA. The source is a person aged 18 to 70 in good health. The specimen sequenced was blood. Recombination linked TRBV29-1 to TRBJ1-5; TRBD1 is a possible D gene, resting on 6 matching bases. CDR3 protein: CSVGGGGEGNQPQHF. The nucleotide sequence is TGCAGCGTGGGGGGGGGCGGGGAAGGCAATCAGCCCCAGCATTTT.